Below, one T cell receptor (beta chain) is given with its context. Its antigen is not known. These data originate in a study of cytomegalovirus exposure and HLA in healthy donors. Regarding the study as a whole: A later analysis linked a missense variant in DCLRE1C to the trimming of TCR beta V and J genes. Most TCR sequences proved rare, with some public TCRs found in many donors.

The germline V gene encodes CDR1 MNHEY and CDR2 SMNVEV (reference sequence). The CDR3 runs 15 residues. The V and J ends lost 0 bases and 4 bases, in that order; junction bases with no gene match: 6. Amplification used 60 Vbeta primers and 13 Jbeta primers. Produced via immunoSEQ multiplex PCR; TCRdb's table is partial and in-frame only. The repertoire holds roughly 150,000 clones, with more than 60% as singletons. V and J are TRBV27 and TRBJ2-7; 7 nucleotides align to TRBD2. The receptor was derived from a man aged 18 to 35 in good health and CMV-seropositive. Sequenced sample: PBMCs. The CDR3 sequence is CASSLSGRSGYEQYF. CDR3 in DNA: TGTGCCAGCAGTTTATCCGGGAGGTCGGGGTACGAGCAGTACTTC.